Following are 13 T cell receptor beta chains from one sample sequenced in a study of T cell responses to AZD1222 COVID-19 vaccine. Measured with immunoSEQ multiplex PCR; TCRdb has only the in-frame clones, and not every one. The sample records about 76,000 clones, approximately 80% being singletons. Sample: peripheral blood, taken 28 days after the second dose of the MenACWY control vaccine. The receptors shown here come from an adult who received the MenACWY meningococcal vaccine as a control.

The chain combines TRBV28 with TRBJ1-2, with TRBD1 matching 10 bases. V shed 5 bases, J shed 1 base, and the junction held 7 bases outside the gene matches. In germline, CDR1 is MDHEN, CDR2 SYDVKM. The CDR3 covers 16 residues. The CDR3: CASSPSGQGFNYGYTF. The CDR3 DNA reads TGTGCCAGCAGTCCCTCGGGACAGGGGTTTAACTATGGCTACACCTTC.

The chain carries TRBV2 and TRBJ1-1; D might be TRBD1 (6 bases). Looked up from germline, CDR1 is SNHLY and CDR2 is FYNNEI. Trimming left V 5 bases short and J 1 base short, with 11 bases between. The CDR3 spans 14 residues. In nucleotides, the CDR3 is TGTGCCAGCAGTTTTCTACAGGGGAACACTGAAGCTTTCTTT. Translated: CASSFLQGNTEAFF.

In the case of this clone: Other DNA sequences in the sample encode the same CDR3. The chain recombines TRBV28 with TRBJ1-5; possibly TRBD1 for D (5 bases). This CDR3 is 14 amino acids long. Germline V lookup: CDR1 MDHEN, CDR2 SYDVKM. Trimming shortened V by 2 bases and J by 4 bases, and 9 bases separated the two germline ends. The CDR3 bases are TGTGCCAGCAGTTTAGGAGGGACTAATCAGCCCCAGCATTTT. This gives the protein CASSLGGTNQPQHF.

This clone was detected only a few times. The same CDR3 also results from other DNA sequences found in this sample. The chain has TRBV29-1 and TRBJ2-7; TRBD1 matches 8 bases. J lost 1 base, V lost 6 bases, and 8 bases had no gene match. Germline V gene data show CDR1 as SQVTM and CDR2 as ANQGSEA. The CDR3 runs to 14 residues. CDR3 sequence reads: CSVAATGGSYEQYF. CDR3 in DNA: TGCAGCGTAGCAGCCACAGGGGGTTCCTACGAGCAGTACTTC.

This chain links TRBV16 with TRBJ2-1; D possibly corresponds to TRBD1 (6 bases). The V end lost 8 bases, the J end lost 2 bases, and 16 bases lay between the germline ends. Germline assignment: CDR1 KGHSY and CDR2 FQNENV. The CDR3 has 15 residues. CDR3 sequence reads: CASAMTRGPYNEQFF. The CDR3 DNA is TGTGCCAGCGCAATGACCAGGGGCCCCTACAATGAGCAGTTCTTC.

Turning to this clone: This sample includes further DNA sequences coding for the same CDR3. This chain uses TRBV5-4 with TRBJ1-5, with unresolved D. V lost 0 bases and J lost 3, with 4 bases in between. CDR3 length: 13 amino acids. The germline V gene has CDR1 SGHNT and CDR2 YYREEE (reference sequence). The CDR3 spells CASSLGPNQPQHF. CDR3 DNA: TGTGCCAGCAGCTTGGGGCCCAATCAGCCCCAGCATTTT. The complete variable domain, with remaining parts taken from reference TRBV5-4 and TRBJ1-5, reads ETGVTQSPTHLIKTRGQQVTLRCSSQSGHNTVSWYQQALGQGPQFIFQYYREEENGRGNFPPRFSGLQFPNYSSELNVNALELDDSALYLCASSLGPNQPQHFGDGTRLSIL.

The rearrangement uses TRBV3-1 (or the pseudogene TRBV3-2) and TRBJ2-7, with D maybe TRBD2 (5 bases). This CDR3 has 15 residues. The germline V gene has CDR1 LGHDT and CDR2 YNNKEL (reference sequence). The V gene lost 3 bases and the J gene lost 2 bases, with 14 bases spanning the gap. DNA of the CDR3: TGTGCCAGCAGCCAGGGCAGCGGCCCGACCTACGAGCAGTACTTC. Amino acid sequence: CASSQGSGPTYEQYF.

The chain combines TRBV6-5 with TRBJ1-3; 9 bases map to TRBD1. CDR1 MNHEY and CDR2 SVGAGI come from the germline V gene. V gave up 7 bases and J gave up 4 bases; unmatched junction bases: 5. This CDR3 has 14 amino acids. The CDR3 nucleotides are TGTGCCAGCAAACAGGGGGCGCAGGGAAACACCATATATTTT. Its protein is CASKQGAQGNTIYF.

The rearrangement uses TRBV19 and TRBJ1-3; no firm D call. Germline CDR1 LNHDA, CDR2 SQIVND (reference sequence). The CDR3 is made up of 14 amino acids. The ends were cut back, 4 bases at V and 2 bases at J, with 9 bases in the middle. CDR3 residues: CASSTRTAGNTIYF. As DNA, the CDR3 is TGTGCCAGTAGTACTAGGACGGCTGGAAACACCATATATTTT. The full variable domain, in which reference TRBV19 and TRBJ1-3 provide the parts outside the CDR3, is DGGITQSPKYLFRKEGQNVTLSCEQNLNHDAMYWYRQDPGQGLRLIYYSQIVNDFQKGDIAEGYSVSREKKESFPLTVTSAQKNPTAFYLCASSTRTAGNTIYFGEGSWLTVV.

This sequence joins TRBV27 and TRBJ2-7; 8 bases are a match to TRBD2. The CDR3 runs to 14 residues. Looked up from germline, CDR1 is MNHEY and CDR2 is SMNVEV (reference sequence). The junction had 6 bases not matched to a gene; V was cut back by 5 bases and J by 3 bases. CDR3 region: CASSKGTSYYEQYF. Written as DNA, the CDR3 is TGTGCCAGCAGTAAGGGGACTAGTTACTACGAGCAGTACTTC.

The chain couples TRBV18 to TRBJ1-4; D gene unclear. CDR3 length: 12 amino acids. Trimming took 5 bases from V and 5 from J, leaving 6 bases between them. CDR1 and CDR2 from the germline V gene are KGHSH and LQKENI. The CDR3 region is CASSTLNEKLFF. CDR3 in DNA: TGTGCCAGCTCAACTCTGAATGAAAAACTGTTTTTT.

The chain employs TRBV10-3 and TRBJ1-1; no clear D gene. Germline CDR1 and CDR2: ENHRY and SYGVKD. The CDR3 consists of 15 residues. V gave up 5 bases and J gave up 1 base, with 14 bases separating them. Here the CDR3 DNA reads TGTGCCATCAGTCCAAGGGAGGGAGAGAACACTGAAGCTTTCTTT. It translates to CAISPREGENTEAFF.

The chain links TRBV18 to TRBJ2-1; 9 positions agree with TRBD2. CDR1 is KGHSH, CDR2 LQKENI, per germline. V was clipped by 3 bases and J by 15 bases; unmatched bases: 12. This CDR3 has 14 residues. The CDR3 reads CASSPVSTSGSLFF. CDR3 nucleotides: TGTGCCAGCTCACCTGTATCTACTAGCGGGTCACTGTTCTTC.